This T cell receptor (beta chain) was profiled in a study of OX40 agonist ivuxolimab in advanced cancers. Whole-study context: Previous treatment with anti-PD-1, anti-PD-L1 or anti-CTLA-4 therapy was allowed; 35% to 50% had received some.

Study outcomes and limitations: Some nonresponders likewise displayed low normalized T-cell clonal expansion.

Clones were sequenced by immunoSEQ multiplex PCR, and TCRdb holds only the in-frame ones, with some missing. The sample holds 55,000 to 70,000 clones, around 83% seen once. Patients were ineligible given autoimmune disease history or systemic immunosuppression. Comments on this clone: Antigen unknown.

J gave up 4 bases and V 0 bases, and 6 bases lay outside the gene matches. CDR3 size: 16 residues. Germline values: CDR1 ENHRY, CDR2 SYGVKD. The receptor comes from an adult with an advanced solid tumor such as melanoma, head and neck, liver or kidney cancer. This chain joins TRBV10-3 and TRBJ2-5, with 9 bases fitting TRBD1. The specimen was CD4+ or CD8+ T cells sorted from blood, collected in a trial of the OX40 agonist ivuxolimab. The CDR3 loop reads CAISESITGGRETQYF. In DNA, the CDR3 is TGTGCCATCAGTGAGTCGATAACAGGGGGCAGAGAGACCCAGTACTTC.